One and the same sample provided the 17 T cell receptor beta chains below, sequenced in a study of T cell responses to AZD1222 COVID-19 vaccine. Assay used: immunoSEQ multiplex PCR; TCRdb lists only in-frame clones, some missing. The sample shows about 270,000 clones, about 94% of them seen only once. Sequencing used peripheral blood, obtained 28 days after the second AZD1222 dose. All receptors derive from an adult who received the AZD1222 COVID-19 vaccine.

J is TRBJ2-1 and V is TRBV28; 7 positions match TRBD2. The CDR3 spans 15 residues. V lost 4 bases, J lost 4 bases, and 7 bases stayed unmatched. Per the germline V gene, CDR1 is MDHEN and CDR2 is SYDVKM. CDR3 in DNA: TGTGCCAGCAGTTCGAGCGGGACCAAATACAATGAGCAGTTCTTC. It translates to CASSSSGTKYNEQFF.

This sequence joins TRBV25-1 and TRBJ2-7; D might be TRBD2 (5 bases). CDR3 length: 18 residues. The germline CDR1 and CDR2 sequences are MGHDK and SYGVNS. V lost 2 bases, J lost 1 base, and 21 bases lay in between. CDR3 sequence: CASSETLGSGDKSYEQYF. CDR3 nucleotide sequence: TGTGCCAGCAGTGAAACACTGGGGAGTGGTGACAAGTCCTACGAGCAGTACTTC.

This clone was seen just once. V is TRBV28 and J is TRBJ2-7; perhaps TRBD2 as D (6 bases). Germline V lookup: CDR1 MDHEN, CDR2 SYDVKM. Trimming removed 6 bases at V and 6 bases at J, with 15 bases between. The CDR3 totals 13 residues. DNA of the CDR3: TGTGCCAGCAGCCTACCGGGAGCTGTCGAGCAGTACTTC. It is translated as CASSLPGAVEQYF.

The J gene is TRBJ1-5, the V gene TRBV10-3; 7 bases are shared with TRBD1. The CDR3 contains 16 residues. The V and J ends lost 6 bases and 0 bases, in that order; junction bases with no gene match: 8. Germline CDR1 and CDR2: ENHRY and SYGVKD. The CDR3 is CAISRQGPYSNQPQHF. The DNA of the CDR3 is TGTGCCATCAGCAGACAGGGACCGTATAGCAATCAGCCCCAGCATTTT.

The rearrangement uses TRBV29-1 and TRBJ2-2; 9 bases align to TRBD1. V shed 6 bases and J 4 bases; nucleotides not matched to a gene: 9. Germline loops: CDR1 SQVTM, CDR2 ANQGSEA. The CDR3 spans 15 residues. CDR3 coding DNA: TGCAGCGTCCGAGGGTGGACAGGGGCCACCGGGGAGCTGTTTTTT. Encoded protein: CSVRGWTGATGELFF.

The chain recombines TRBV5-1 with TRBJ1-2, with D uncertain. The CDR3 is 15 amino acids. V lost 0 bases and J lost 6, with 15 bases in between. In germline, CDR1 is SGHRS, CDR2 YFSETQ. The CDR3 reads CASSLEGPPMDGYTF. The CDR3 DNA is TGCGCCAGCAGCTTGGAGGGCCCCCCGATGGATGGCTACACCTTC.

The V call is TRBV14, the J call TRBJ1-5; D gene ambiguous. The CDR3 spans 13 residues. Germline V CDR1 and CDR2: SGHDN, FVKESK. Trimming stripped 1 base from V and 2 bases from J, with 3 bases between. CDR3 in DNA: TGTGCCAGCAGCCAAGGAGGCAATCAGCCCCAGCATTTT. This gives the protein CASSQGGNQPQHF.

The chain has TRBV28 and TRBJ2-7; 9 positions agree with TRBD2. CDR3 length: 14 residues. J was trimmed by 7 bases and V by 3 bases; bases with no gene match: 7. Germline assignment: CDR1 MDHEN and CDR2 SYDVKM. Here the CDR3 DNA reads TGTGCCAGCAGTTTGCGGGGGGGCACAAGGGAGCAGTACTTC. Residues: CASSLRGGTREQYF.

This chain uses TRBV25-1 with TRBJ1-1, with TRBD1 matching 8 bases. CDR1 MGHDK and CDR2 SYGVNS come from the germline V gene. Trimming removed 4 bases from V and 5 bases from J; junction bases left unmatched: 3. This CDR3 spans 13 amino acids. The CDR3 loop is CASSGTGSTEAFF. CDR3 nucleotides: TGTGCCAGCAGTGGGACAGGGAGTACTGAAGCTTTCTTT.

V and J are TRBV2 and TRBJ1-4; TRBD1 might be the D (5 bases). The CDR3 runs to 15 residues. Trimming removed 3 bases at V and 1 base at J, with 9 bases between. Germline V CDR1 and CDR2: SNHLY, FYNNEI. CDR3 amino acids: CASSEWGVTNEKLFF. In nucleotides, the CDR3 is TGTGCCAGCAGTGAGTGGGGGGTAACTAATGAAAAACTGTTTTTT.

The chain combines TRBV7-9 with TRBJ1-2, with 7 nucleotides matching TRBD1. In germline, CDR1 is SEHNR, CDR2 FQNEAQ (reference sequence). CDR3 size: 17 residues. V trimming: 6 bases; J trimming: 7 bases; junction bases outside the gene matches: 20. The CDR3 reads CASRIRGEGQPESGYTF. The CDR3 DNA sequence: TGTGCCAGCAGAATAAGGGGCGAGGGACAGCCTGAGTCTGGCTACACCTTC.

V usage is TRBV18 and J usage is TRBJ2-7; possibly TRBD2 for D (5 bases). This CDR3 is built from 14 residues. CDR1 and CDR2 from the germline V gene are KGHSH and LQKENI. The V and J ends lost 2 bases and 2 bases respectively, with 10 bases between them. The CDR3 coding sequence is TGTGCCAGCTCACCAAACGGGGTGGCCTACGAGCAGTACTTC. As protein: CASSPNGVAYEQYF.

This clone was counted once. The chain links TRBV7-2 to TRBJ2-7, with TRBD2 matching 12 bases. This CDR3 has 16 amino acids. In germline, CDR1 is SGHTA, CDR2 FQGNSA. Trimming at V came to 3 bases and at J to 5 bases, leaving 8 bases not matched to a gene. CDR3 coding DNA: TGTGCCAGCAGCTTTGGACTAGCGGGATGGAGGGACGAGCAGTACTTC. Amino acid sequence: CASSFGLAGWRDEQYF.

CDR3 sequence: CASSSPRAKGNTIYF. CDR3 in DNA: TGTGCCAGCAGTTCCCCCAGGGCAAAAGGAAACACCATATATTTT. The chain employs TRBV6-5 and TRBJ1-3, with D tentatively TRBD1 (5 bases). The germline V gene has CDR1 MNHEY and CDR2 SVGAGI. The V end lost 4 bases, the J end lost 4 bases, and 14 bases lay between the germline ends. The CDR3 extends over 15 amino acids.

The genes are TRBV19 and TRBJ1-2, with 12 bases aligning to TRBD1. V was pared by 6 bases and J by 5 bases, with 4 bases of the junction left unmatched. The CDR3 sequence is 14 residues long. Looked up from germline, CDR1 is LNHDA and CDR2 is SQIVND (reference sequence). CDR3 loop: CASRPGQGAYGYTF. As DNA, the CDR3 is TGTGCCAGTAGACCGGGACAGGGGGCGTATGGCTACACCTTC.

This chain joins TRBV7-2 and TRBJ1-5; 7 bases align to TRBD1. The CDR3 runs to 15 residues. Germline CDR1 reads SGHTA; CDR2 reads FQGNSA. J gave up 0 bases and V 5 bases, and 4 bases lay outside the gene matches. CDR3 coding DNA: TGTGCCAGCAGCCCGGGACAGCTTAGCAATCAGCCCCAGCATTTT. Amino acids: CASSPGQLSNQPQHF.

This chain links TRBV7-6 with TRBJ2-2; D call uncertain. The germline gives CDR1 SGHVS, CDR2 FNYEAQ. V lost 7 bases, J lost 1 base, and 1 base lay in between. This CDR3 region has 11 residues. The CDR3 reads CASKNTGELFF. DNA of the CDR3: TGTGCCAGCAAGAACACCGGGGAGCTGTTTTTT.